One sample yielded the 23 T cell receptor beta chains listed below, sequenced in a study of T cells after yellow fever vaccination. TCRdb used MiXCR to reprocess the 5' RACE reads, holding one entry per CDR3 protein. This table holds just over 300,000 distinct CDR3 sequences, 3.6% found once. The sample here was PBMCs, taken on the day of the yellow fever booster vaccination. The receptors come from a man aged 18 to 29 who received the YFV17D yellow fever vaccine.

This clonotype was seen a few times. The V gene is TRBV27, the J gene TRBJ1-5; D not resolved. V dropped 0 bases and J dropped 6 bases, with 12 bases sitting between them. CDR1 and CDR2 from the germline V gene are MNHEY and SMNVEV (reference sequence). This CDR3 comprises 15 residues. The CDR3, as DNA: TGTGCCAGCAGTTTATCGAGCCGACTGGGTCAGCCCCAGCATTTT. Its translation: CASSLSSRLGQPQHF.

This clonotype was seen many times. The gene calls are TRBV20-1 and TRBJ2-1; TRBD2 matches 9 bases. With V trimmed by 6 bases and J by 2 bases, 8 bases remained unmatched. There are 15 residues in the CDR3. Germline CDR1 reads DFQATT; CDR2 reads SNEGSKA (reference sequence). CDR3 amino acids: CSARGASGAYNEQFF. Here the CDR3 DNA reads TGCAGTGCCAGGGGGGCTAGCGGGGCCTACAATGAGCAGTTCTTC.

This clonotype was detected only a few times. The chain couples TRBV5-6 to TRBJ2-1; D assignment may be TRBD1 or TRBD2 (6 bases each). This CDR3 is 14 amino acids long. The V end lost 3 bases, the J end lost 8 bases, and 15 bases lay between the germline ends. Germline lookup yields CDR1 SGHDT and CDR2 YYEEEE. The CDR3 DNA reads as TGTGCCAGCAGCTGGACCTCGGGGGCGTATGAGCAGTTCTTC. Residues: CASSWTSGAYEQFF.

This clonotype showed up many times. The J gene is TRBJ1-1, the V gene TRBV14; no clear D. Per germline, CDR1 SGHDN and CDR2 FVKESK. This CDR3 has 13 amino acids. V lost 3 bases, J lost 2 bases, and 7 bases lay in between. The CDR3 protein is CASSHGINTEAFF. CDR3 nucleotides: TGTGCCAGCAGCCACGGGATAAACACTGAAGCTTTCTTT.

The V call is TRBV5-1, the J call TRBJ2-6; D is unresolved. The germline V gene encodes CDR1 SGHRS and CDR2 YFSETQ. Between the trimmed V and J ends, which lost 1 base and 1 base, there was a span of 9 bases. This CDR3 is 16 amino acids long. CDR3 residues: CASSLFQASGANVLTF. For the CDR3, the DNA is TGCGCCAGCAGCTTGTTCCAGGCATCTGGGGCCAACGTCCTGACTTTC.

This clonotype came up many times. The CDR3 spells CASSFTTSGYNEQFF. CDR3 DNA sequence: TGTGCCAGCAGCTTTACGACTAGCGGGTACAATGAGCAGTTCTTC. J is TRBJ2-1 and V is TRBV7-2, with TRBD2 matching 10 bases. The junction had 3 bases not matched to a gene; V was cut back by 3 bases and J by 4 bases. Germline loops: CDR1 SGHTA, CDR2 FQGNSA. This CDR3 spans 15 amino acids.

This sequence joins TRBV4-1 and TRBJ1-2, with a weak D call TRBD1 (5 bases). Trimming cost V 6 bases and J 4 bases, with 15 bases left between them. The CDR3 covers 14 residues. Germline lookup yields CDR1 MGHRA and CDR2 YSYEKL. Written as DNA, the CDR3 is TGCGCCAGCAGTCCAGGCAGGGTAGGCTATGGCTACACCTTC. Protein: CASSPGRVGYGYTF.

This clonotype was detected many times. J is TRBJ2-5 and V is TRBV29-1; D is unresolved. Germline V gene data show CDR1 as SQVTM and CDR2 as ANQGSEA. This CDR3 comprises 15 residues. Trimming shortened V by 3 bases and J by 2 bases, and 16 bases separated the two germline ends. CDR3 DNA: TGCAGCGTTGACTCCCTGCGAATTGGGCAAGAGACCCAGTACTTC. This codes for CSVDSLRIGQETQYF. The complete variable domain, with remaining parts taken from reference TRBV29-1 and TRBJ2-5, reads SAVISQKPSRDICQRGTSLTIQCQVDSQVTMMFWYRQQPGQSLTLIATANQGSEATYESGFVIDKFPISRPNLTFSTLTVSNMSPEDSSIYLCSVDSLRIGQETQYFGPGTRLLVL.

The CDR3 nucleotides read TGTGCCAGCAGCGGATCTATGGGAGGCTACACCTTC. This gives the protein CASSGSMGGYTF. V is TRBV13 and J is TRBJ1-2; D unresolved. CDR3 length: 12 amino acids. The germline CDR1 and CDR2 sequences are PRHDT and FYEKMQ (reference sequence). V shed 5 bases and J shed 8 bases, with 12 bases lying between them.

This clonotype came up a few times. This sequence joins TRBV19 and TRBJ1-2; weak D call: TRBD1 (6 bases). Germline V gene sequence: CDR1 LNHDA, CDR2 SQIVND (reference sequence). The CDR3 is made up of 15 amino acids. V lost 1 base to trimming and J lost 7 bases, with 16 bases between them. The chain's CDR3 is CASSIGYRDSRGYTF. DNA for the CDR3: TGTGCCAGTAGTATAGGCTACAGGGATTCGCGTGGCTACACCTTC.

This clonotype turned up a few times. This chain links TRBV4-3 with TRBJ2-1, with D possibly matching TRBD2 (5 bases). Germline values: CDR1 LGHNA, CDR2 YSLEER. V lost 1 base to trimming and J lost 6 bases, with 10 bases between them. The CDR3 is 14 amino acids. This CDR3 is CASSQGTRANEQFF. CDR3 coding DNA: TGCGCCAGCAGCCAAGGCACTAGAGCCAATGAGCAGTTCTTC.

This clonotype was seen ten or more times. The chain couples TRBV4-2 to TRBJ2-5; 9 nucleotides align to TRBD1. V dropped 1 base and J dropped 4; count of bases not matched to a gene: 7. Germline CDR1 and CDR2: LGHNA and YNFKEQ. The CDR3 spans 16 residues. The CDR3 DNA reads TGTGCCAGCAGCCAAGTTGTAACGGGACAGGGAGAGACCCAGTACTTC. This gives the protein CASSQVVTGQGETQYF.

The genes are TRBV19 and TRBJ2-1, with a tentative D call TRBD1 (6 bases). Germline assignment: CDR1 LNHDA and CDR2 SQIVND (reference sequence). V was shortened by 7 bases and J by 5 bases, with 15 bases between the two germline ends. The CDR3 runs 14 residues. The CDR3 DNA reads TGTGCCAGTACCCGGAGCAGGGGCGACAATGAGCAGTTCTTC. It encodes CASTRSRGDNEQFF.

This clonotype has a count of ten or more. The V and J genes are TRBV28 and TRBJ2-3, with D tentatively TRBD1 or TRBD2 (7 bases each). From germline, CDR1 is MDHEN and CDR2 SYDVKM. This CDR3 contains 14 residues. Trimming shortened V by 11 bases and J by 7 bases, and 22 bases separated the two germline ends. CDR3 region: CACQGGGSQYTQYF. CDR3 nucleotides: TGTGCCTGCCAGGGGGGGGGTTCACAATATACGCAGTATTTT.

This clonotype was counted between two and nine times. This chain uses TRBV7-8 with TRBJ2-7; either TRBD1 or TRBD2 may supply D (5 bases each). The V and J ends lost 5 bases and 9 bases respectively, with 20 bases between them. The CDR3 loop spans 14 amino acids. Looked up from germline, CDR1 is SGHVS and CDR2 is FQNEAQ. CDR3 residues: CASSNPGTDARQYF. In DNA, the CDR3 is TGTGCCAGCAGCAACCCGGGGACGGACGCTAGGCAGTACTTC. Complete variable domain (other parts from reference TRBV7-8 and TRBJ2-7): GAGVSQSPRYKVAKRGQDVALRCDPISGHVSLFWYQQALGQGPEFLTYFQNEAQLDKSGLPSDRFFAERPEGSVSTLKIQRTQQEDSAVYLCASSNPGTDARQYFGPGTRLTVT.

This clonotype showed up many times. The rearrangement links TRBV6-2 or TRBV6-3 to TRBJ2-1; 7 positions match TRBD2. CDR3 length: 15 amino acids. In germline, CDR1 is MNHEY, CDR2 SVGEGT. Trimming removed 4 bases from V and 8 bases from J; junction bases left unmatched: 11. CDR3 nucleotide sequence: TGTGCCAGCAGTTCCCCTAACGGGGGGATCTATGAGCAGTTCTTC. Protein product: CASSSPNGGIYEQFF.

This clonotype was counted ten times or more. The chain links TRBV7-3 to TRBJ2-2; D call uncertain. There are 16 residues in the CDR3. Germline CDR1 is SGHTA and CDR2 is FQGTGA. V lost 3 bases and J 6 bases, leaving 17 bases between the germline ends. CDR3 sequence reads: CASSFLSAGLSGELFF. In DNA form, the CDR3 reads TGTGCCAGCAGCTTTTTATCGGCTGGGTTGTCCGGGGAGCTGTTTTTT.

This clonotype was counted ten times or more. The CDR3, as DNA: TGCGCCAGCAGCCAAGGAGAGGGACCTAGCACAGATACGCAGTATTTT. This codes for CASSQGEGPSTDTQYF. This sequence joins TRBV4-1 and TRBJ2-3; either TRBD1 or TRBD2 may fit D (5 bases each). This CDR3 spans 16 amino acids. V was trimmed by 1 base and J by 0 bases, leaving 11 bases between them. In germline, CDR1 is MGHRA, CDR2 YSYEKL.

About this clonotype: A much bigger clone sits one base away, suggesting this may be a read error. The chain couples TRBV7-2 to TRBJ2-1; a possible D gene is TRBD2 (5 bases). The CDR3 contains 12 residues. The V end was cut by 1 base, the J end by 12 bases, with 10 bases between. Germline values: CDR1 SGHTA, CDR2 FQGNSA. The CDR3 coding sequence is TGTGCCAGCAGCTTAGGCCGGGGAGTGCAGTTCTTC. Residues: CASSLGRGVQFF.

In its sample, this clonotype was seen a few times. This sequence joins TRBV6-4 and TRBJ1-5; the match to TRBD1 covers 7 bases. V gave up 6 bases and J gave up 2 bases; unmatched junction bases: 10. Germline assignment: CDR1 MRHNA and CDR2 SNTAGT. The CDR3 contains 16 residues. The CDR3 sequence: CASSDRDPSGNQPQHF. The CDR3 bases are TGTGCCAGCAGCGACAGGGATCCGAGTGGCAATCAGCCCCAGCATTTT.

In its sample, this clonotype was seen many times. The chain joins TRBV6-2 or TRBV6-3 to TRBJ2-3, with 10 bases lining up with TRBD2. CDR1 and CDR2 from the germline V gene are MNHEY and SVGEGT. The CDR3 spans 14 residues. Trimming cost V 4 bases and J 5 bases; bases outside gene matches: 3. CDR3 region: CASSFPSGGDTQYF. CDR3 nucleotides: TGTGCCAGCAGTTTCCCTAGCGGGGGAGATACGCAGTATTTT.

The J gene is TRBJ2-3, the V gene TRBV4-1, with 9 bases fitting TRBD1. This CDR3 contains 15 residues. Germline CDR1 reads MGHRA; CDR2 reads YSYEKL. V lost 4 bases, J lost 3 bases, and 5 bases stayed unmatched. The CDR3 loop is CASSLGTGRTDTQYF. The CDR3 bases are TGCGCCAGCAGCCTTGGGACAGGGAGGACAGATACGCAGTATTTT.

There are a few counts of this clonotype. The chain carries TRBV7-8 and TRBJ2-4; perhaps TRBD1 as D (6 bases). V lost 5 bases, J lost 4 bases, and 15 bases lay in between. Germline V gene sequence: CDR1 SGHVS, CDR2 FQNEAQ. The CDR3 has 15 amino acids. The CDR3 nucleotides read TGTGCCAGCAGCCCCGACAGGATCCCGAAAAACATTCAGTACTTC. Amino acid sequence: CASSPDRIPKNIQYF.